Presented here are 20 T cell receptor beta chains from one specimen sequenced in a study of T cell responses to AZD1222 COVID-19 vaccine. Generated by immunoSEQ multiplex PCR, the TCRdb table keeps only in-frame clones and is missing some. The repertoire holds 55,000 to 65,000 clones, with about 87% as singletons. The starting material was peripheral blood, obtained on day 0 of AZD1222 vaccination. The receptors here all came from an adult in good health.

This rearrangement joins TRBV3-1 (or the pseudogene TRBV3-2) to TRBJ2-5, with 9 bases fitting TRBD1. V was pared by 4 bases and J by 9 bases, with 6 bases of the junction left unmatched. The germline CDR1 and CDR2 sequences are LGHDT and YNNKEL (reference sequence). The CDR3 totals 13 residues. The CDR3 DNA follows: TGTGCCAGCAGCCTCAGACAGGGGGGAGCCCAGTACTTC. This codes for CASSLRQGGAQYF.

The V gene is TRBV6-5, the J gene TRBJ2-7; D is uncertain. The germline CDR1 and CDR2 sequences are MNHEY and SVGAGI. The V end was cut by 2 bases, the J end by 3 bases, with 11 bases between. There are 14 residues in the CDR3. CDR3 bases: TGTGCCAGCAGTTACGGGATAGGTATCTACGAGCAGTACTTC. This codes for CASSYGIGIYEQYF.

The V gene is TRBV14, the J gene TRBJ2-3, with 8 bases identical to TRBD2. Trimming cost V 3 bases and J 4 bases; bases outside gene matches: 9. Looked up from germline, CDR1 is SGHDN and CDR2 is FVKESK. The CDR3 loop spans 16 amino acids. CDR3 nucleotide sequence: TGTGCCAGCAGCCAGGATAGCGGGACTCGTGCAGATACGCAGTATTTT. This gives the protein CASSQDSGTRADTQYF.

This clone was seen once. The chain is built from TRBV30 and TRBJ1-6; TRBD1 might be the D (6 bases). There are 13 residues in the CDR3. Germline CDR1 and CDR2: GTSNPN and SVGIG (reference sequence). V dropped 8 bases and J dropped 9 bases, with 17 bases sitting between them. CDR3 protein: CAASRGYGSPLHF. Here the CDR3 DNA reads TGTGCCGCTTCCAGGGGCTATGGTTCACCCCTCCACTTT.

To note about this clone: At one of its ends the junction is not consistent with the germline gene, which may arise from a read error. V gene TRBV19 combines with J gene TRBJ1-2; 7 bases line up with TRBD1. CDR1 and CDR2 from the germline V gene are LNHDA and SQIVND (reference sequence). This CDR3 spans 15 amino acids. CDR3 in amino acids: CASSKLDRDNSGYTF. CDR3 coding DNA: TGTGCCAGTAGTAAACTCGACAGGGACAACTCTGGCTACACCTTC.

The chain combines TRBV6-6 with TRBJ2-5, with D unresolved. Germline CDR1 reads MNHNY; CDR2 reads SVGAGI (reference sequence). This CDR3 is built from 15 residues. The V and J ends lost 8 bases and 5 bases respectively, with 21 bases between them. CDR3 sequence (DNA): TGTGCCAGCCGTCTAGGAGACCTACAATACGAGACCCAGTACTTC. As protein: CASRLGDLQYETQYF.

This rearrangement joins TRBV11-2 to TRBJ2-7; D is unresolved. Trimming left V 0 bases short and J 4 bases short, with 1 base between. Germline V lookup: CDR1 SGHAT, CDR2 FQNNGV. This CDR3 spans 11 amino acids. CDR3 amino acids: CASSLDYEQYF. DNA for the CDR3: TGTGCCAGCAGCTTAGATTACGAGCAGTACTTC.

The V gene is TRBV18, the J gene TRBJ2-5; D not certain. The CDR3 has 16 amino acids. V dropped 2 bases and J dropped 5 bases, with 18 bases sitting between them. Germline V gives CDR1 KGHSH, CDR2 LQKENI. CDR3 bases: TGTGCCAGCTCACCAATGGCTATCTTGGCGCCCGAGACCCAGTACTTC. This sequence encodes CASSPMAILAPETQYF. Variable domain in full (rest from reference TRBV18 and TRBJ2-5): NAGVMQNPRHLVRRRGQEARLRCSPMKGHSHVYWYRQLPEEGLKFMVYLQKENIIDESGMPKERFSAEFPKEGPSILRIQQVVRGDSAAYFCASSPMAILAPETQYFGPGTRLLVL.

CDR3 sequence (DNA): TGCGCCAGCAGCCAAGATCCGACAGGGGGTAGGTGGATGAACACTGAAGCTTTCTTT. Translated: CASSQDPTGGRWMNTEAFF. V gene TRBV4-1 combines with J gene TRBJ1-1; TRBD1 matches at 9 bases. The V gene's germline CDR1 is MGHRA and CDR2 YSYEKL. V shed 0 bases and J 0 bases; nucleotides not matched to a gene: 11. The CDR3 loop spans 19 amino acids.

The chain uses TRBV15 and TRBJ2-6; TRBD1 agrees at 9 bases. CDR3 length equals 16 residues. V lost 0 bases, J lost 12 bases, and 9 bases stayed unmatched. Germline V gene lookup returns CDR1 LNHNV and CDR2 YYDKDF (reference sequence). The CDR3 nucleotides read TGTGCCACCAGCAGAGATTTAGGGACAGGGCCTGGCGTCCTGACTTTC. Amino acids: CATSRDLGTGPGVLTF.

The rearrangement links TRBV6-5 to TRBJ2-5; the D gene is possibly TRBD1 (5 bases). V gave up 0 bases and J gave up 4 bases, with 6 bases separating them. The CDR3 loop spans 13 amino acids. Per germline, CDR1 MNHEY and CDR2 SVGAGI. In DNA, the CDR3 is TGTGCCAGCAGTTACTCGGGGCGAGAGACCCAGTACTTC. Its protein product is CASSYSGRETQYF.

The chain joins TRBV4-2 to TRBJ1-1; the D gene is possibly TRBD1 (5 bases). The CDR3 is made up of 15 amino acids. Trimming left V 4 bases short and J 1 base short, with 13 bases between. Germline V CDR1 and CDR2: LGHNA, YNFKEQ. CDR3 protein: CASSPLGGTNTEAFF. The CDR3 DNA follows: TGTGCCAGCAGCCCCCTAGGCGGGACGAACACTGAAGCTTTCTTT.

The CDR3 coding sequence is TGTGCCAGCAGCTTAGGTAGTGCACTCGGTGATCAGCCCCAGCATTTT. This translates into CASSLGSALGDQPQHF. The chain employs TRBV7-9 and TRBJ1-5; D gene unclear. Germline assignment: CDR1 SEHNR and CDR2 FQNEAQ (reference sequence). This CDR3 comprises 16 residues. V was cut by 1 base and J by 5 bases, with 15 bases left in between.

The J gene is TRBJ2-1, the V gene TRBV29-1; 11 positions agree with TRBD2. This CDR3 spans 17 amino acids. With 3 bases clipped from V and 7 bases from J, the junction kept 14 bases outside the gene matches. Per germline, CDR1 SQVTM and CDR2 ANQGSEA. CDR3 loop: CSVDGTSGASTGNEQFF. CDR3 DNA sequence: TGCAGCGTTGACGGGACTAGCGGAGCTTCAACGGGGAATGAGCAGTTCTTC.

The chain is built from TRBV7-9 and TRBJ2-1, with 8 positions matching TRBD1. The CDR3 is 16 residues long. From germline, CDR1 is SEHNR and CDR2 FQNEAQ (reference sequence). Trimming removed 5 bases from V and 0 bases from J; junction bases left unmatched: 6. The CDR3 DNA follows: TGTGCCAGCAGCCCGAAAACAGGGGGCTCCTACAATGAGCAGTTCTTC. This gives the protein CASSPKTGGSYNEQFF.

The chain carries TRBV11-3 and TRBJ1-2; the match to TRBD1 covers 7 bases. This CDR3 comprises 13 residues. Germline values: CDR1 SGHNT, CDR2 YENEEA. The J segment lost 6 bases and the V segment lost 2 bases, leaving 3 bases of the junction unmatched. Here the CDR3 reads CASSLTQGNGYTF. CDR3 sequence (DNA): TGTGCCAGCAGCTTAACACAGGGGAATGGCTACACCTTC.

CDR3 residues: CASTWGGSNNEQFF. CDR3 coding DNA: TGTGCCAGTACTTGGGGTGGTAGCAACAATGAGCAGTTCTTC. The chain employs TRBV19 and TRBJ2-1; D call uncertain. V was pared by 7 bases and J by 5 bases, with 15 bases between. The CDR3 is made up of 14 amino acids. Looked up from germline, CDR1 is LNHDA and CDR2 is SQIVND (reference sequence).

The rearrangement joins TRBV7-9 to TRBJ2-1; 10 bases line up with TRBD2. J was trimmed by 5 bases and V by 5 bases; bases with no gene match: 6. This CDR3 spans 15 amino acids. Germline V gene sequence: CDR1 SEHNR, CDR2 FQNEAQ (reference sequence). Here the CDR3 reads CASSKTSGYNNEQFF. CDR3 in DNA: TGTGCCAGCAGCAAGACTAGCGGGTATAACAATGAGCAGTTCTTC.

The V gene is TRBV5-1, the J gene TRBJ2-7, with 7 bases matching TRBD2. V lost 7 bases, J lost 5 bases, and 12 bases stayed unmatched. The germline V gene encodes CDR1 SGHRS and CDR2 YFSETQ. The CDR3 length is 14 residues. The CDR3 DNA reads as TGCGCCAGCCAAAGCGGGGCGGGAGTAAACGAGCAGTACTTC. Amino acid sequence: CASQSGAGVNEQYF.

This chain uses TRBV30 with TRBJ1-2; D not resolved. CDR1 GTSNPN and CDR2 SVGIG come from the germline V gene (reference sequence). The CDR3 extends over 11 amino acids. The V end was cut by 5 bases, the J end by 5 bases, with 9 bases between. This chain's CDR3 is CAWSWGYGYTF. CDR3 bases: TGTGCCTGGTCTTGGGGTTATGGCTACACCTTC. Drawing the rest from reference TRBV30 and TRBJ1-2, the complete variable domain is SQTIHQWPATLVQPVGSPLSLECTVEGTSNPNLYWYRQAAGRGLQLLFYSVGIGQISSEVPQNLSASRPQDRQFILSSKKLLLSDSGFYLCAWSWGYGYTFGSGTRLTVV.